The T cell receptor (beta chain) under discussion was sequenced for a study of control samples from healthy donors and cancer patients. This CDR3 is built from 13 residues. Trimming pared 3 bases from V and 2 bases from J, leaving 5 bases between. Produced via immunoSEQ multiplex PCR; TCRdb's table is partial and in-frame only. The profile shows roughly 95,000 clones, around nine tenths of them singletons. The source material was blood. The V gene is TRBV12-3 or TRBV12-4, the J gene TRBJ1-3; D not certain. This TCR came from a human donor in good health. The donor label of this sample is uncertain. Written as DNA, the CDR3 is TGTGCCAGCAGTTTTGTTGCTGGAAACACCATATATTTT. It yields the protein CASSFVAGNTIYF.